The 6 T cell receptor beta chains in this list originate from one sample, sequenced in a study of blood T cell repertoires in COVID-19. Using immunoSEQ multiplex PCR, the repertoire was profiled, and TCRdb retains in-frame clones only, with some absent. The data contain 45,000 to 55,000 clones, more than 80% of them singletons. The sample was peripheral blood. The receptor source for this set is a human donor in a cohort sampled during active COVID-19.

In its sample, this clone was seen a few times. The chain recombines TRBV6-2 or TRBV6-3 with TRBJ1-1, with D uncertain. The V gene lost 6 bases and the J gene lost 1 base, with 9 bases spanning the gap. Germline V gene sequence: CDR1 MNHEY, CDR2 SVGEGT. This CDR3 spans 13 amino acids. The CDR3 DNA reads TGTGCCAGCAGCCTAGCAGAGAACACTGAAGCTTTCTTT. The encoded protein is CASSLAENTEAFF.

This clone turned up a few times. The chain carries TRBV7-3 and TRBJ1-2, with 10 bases fitting TRBD1. Losses at the gene ends were 10 bases for V and 4 bases for J; bases not matched to a gene: 12. Germline V gene data show CDR1 as SGHTA and CDR2 as FQGTGA. The CDR3 has 15 amino acids. The CDR3 bases are TGTGCCACCCGACTAAGGGACAGGGGAACCTATGGCTACACCTTC. It is translated as CATRLRDRGTYGYTF.

J is TRBJ2-1 and V is TRBV6-2 or TRBV6-3, with 8 nucleotides matching TRBD2. The CDR3 has 15 residues. V lost 2 bases to trimming and J lost 6 bases; unmatched junction nucleotides: 6. Germline V gives CDR1 MNHEY, CDR2 SVGEGT. CDR3 nucleotides: TGTGCCAGCAGTTACACACGGGGGGGAATCAATGAGCAGTTCTTC. It codes for CASSYTRGGINEQFF.

This clone occurred a few times. The genes are TRBV6-5 and TRBJ2-2, with 9 bases matching TRBD1. The V segment lost 4 bases and the J segment 8 bases; nucleotides outside the gene matches: 11. Germline assignment: CDR1 MNHEY and CDR2 SVGAGI. There are 16 residues in the CDR3. The CDR3 loop is CASSSGDRVAAGELFF. The CDR3 DNA reads as TGTGCCAGCAGTTCCGGGGACAGGGTAGCTGCGGGGGAGCTGTTTTTT.

The rearrangement uses TRBV19 and TRBJ1-1; the match to TRBD1 covers 7 bases. Trimming removed 3 bases from V and 0 bases from J; junction bases left unmatched: 1. Germline assignment: CDR1 LNHDA and CDR2 SQIVND (reference sequence). CDR3 length: 14 residues. CDR3 residues: CASSMGQLNTEAFF. Here the CDR3 DNA reads TGTGCCAGTAGTATGGGACAGCTGAACACTGAAGCTTTCTTT.

The chain carries TRBV7-3 and TRBJ1-5, with D tentatively TRBD1 (6 bases). V lost 1 base and J 5 bases, leaving 12 bases between the germline ends. The V gene's germline CDR1 is SGHTA and CDR2 FQGTGA. This CDR3 has 15 residues. CDR3 sequence reads: CASSLNAGADQPQHF. CDR3 DNA: TGTGCCAGCAGCTTAAACGCAGGGGCGGATCAGCCCCAGCATTTT.